In this sample, the clone carrying this T cell receptor (beta chain) turned up a few times. Libraries were prepared by immunoSEQ multiplex PCR; TCRdb keeps only in-frame clonotypes and omits some of them. This sample has about 330,000 clones; over 75% occur once, and the top ten carry 10%. This specimen belongs to a study of blood T cell repertoires in COVID-19. Looking at the study overall: PBMCs, B-cell-depleted T cells, or T cells were the source of the cDNA or gDNA that made up the material.

The germline CDR1 and CDR2 sequences are SGDLS and YYNGEE. The CDR3 is made up of 15 amino acids. Trimming cost V 0 bases and J 7 bases, with 16 bases left between them. The specimen sequenced was PBMCs or T cells enriched from blood (not recorded which). This receptor was obtained from a woman between 18 and 29 years old who had recovered from COVID-19. The chain joins TRBV9 to TRBJ1-1; D perhaps matches TRBD1 (5 bases). The CDR3 spells CASSVGEGFTIEAFF. The DNA for the CDR3 is TGTGCCAGCAGCGTAGGGGAGGGGTTTACGATTGAAGCTTTCTTT. The whole variable domain, remainder taken from reference TRBV9 and TRBJ1-1, is DSGVTQTPKHLITATGQRVTLRCSPRSGDLSVYWYQQSLDQGLQFLIQYYNGEERAKGNILERFSAQQFPDLHSELNLSSLELGDSALYFCASSVGEGFTIEAFFGQGTRLTVV.